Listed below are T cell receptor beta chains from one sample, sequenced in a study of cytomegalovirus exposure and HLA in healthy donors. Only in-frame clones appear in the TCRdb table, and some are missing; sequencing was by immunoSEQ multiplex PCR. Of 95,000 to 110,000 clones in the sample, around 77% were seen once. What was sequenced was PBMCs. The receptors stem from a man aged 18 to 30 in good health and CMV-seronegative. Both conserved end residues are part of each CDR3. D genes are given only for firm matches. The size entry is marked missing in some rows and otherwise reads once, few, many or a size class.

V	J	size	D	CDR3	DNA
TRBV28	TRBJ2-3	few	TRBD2	CASRGLAGITDTQYF	TGTGCCAGCAGGGGGCTAGCGGGGATCACAGATACGCAGTATTTT
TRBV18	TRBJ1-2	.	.	CASSPGGLFGGYTF	TGTGCCAGCTCACCCGGAGGTTTGTTTGGTGGCTACACCTTC
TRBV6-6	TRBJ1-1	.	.	CASSASRLNTEAFF	TGTGCCAGCAGTGCATCCAGGTTGAACACTGAAGCTTTCTTT
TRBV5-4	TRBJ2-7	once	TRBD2	CASSVTSASYEQYF	TGTGCCAGCAGCGTGACTAGCGCCTCCTACGAGCAGTACTTC
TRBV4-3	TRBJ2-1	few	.	CASSQRANEQFF	TGCGCCAGCAGCCAGAGGGCTAATGAGCAGTTCTTC
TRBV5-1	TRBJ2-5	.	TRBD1	CASRRDREIETQYF	TGCGCCAGCAGGCGGGACAGGGAAATTGAGACCCAGTACTTC
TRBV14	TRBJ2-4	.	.	CASSHGQKNIQYF	TGTGCCAGCAGCCATGGACAGAAAAACATTCAGTACTTC
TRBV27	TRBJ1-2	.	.	CASSYSGLSNYGYTF	TGTGCCAGCAGTTATTCAGGGCTCTCTAACTATGGCTACACCTTC
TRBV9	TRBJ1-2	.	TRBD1	CASSYTGQGYGYTF	TGTGCCAGCAGCTACACGGGACAGGGCTATGGCTACACCTTC
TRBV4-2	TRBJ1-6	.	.	CASSQTLDANSPLHF	TGTGCCAGCAGCCAAACCCTAGACGCTAATTCACCCCTCCACTTT
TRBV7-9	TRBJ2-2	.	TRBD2	CASSRGTSVSSGELFF	TGTGCCAGCAGCCGAGGGACTAGTGTATCCTCCGGGGAGCTGTTTTTT
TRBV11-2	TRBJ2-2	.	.	CASEAPGTGELFF	TGTGCCAGCGAGGCCCCGGGGACCGGGGAGCTGTTTTTT
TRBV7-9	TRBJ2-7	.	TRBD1	CASSSDRGGLDEQYF	TGTGCCAGCAGCTCAGACAGGGGGGGGCTAGACGAGCAGTACTTC
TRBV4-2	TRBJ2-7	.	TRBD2	CASSQGLAGGYEQYF	TGTGCCAGCAGCCAGGGACTAGCGGGGGGGTACGAGCAGTACTTC
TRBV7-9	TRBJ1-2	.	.	CASSLDSGPRSYTF	TGTGCCAGCAGCTTAGACTCAGGGCCTAGGAGCTACACCTTC
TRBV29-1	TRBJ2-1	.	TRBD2	CSVPGSGGILGEQFF	TGCAGCGTCCCCGGTAGCGGGGGGATTCTAGGGGAGCAGTTCTTC
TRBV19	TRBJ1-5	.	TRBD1	CASSPGTGVSYQPQHF	TGTGCCAGTAGTCCAGGGACAGGGGTGAGTTATCAGCCCCAGCATTTT
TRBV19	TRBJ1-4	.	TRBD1	CASRKTGGVTASEKLFF	TGTGCCAGTAGGAAAACAGGGGGCGTAACGGCTAGTGAAAAACTGTTTTTT
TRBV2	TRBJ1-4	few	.	CASSESPPPAKLFF	TGTGCCAGCAGTGAGAGTCCCCCCCCCGCCAAACTGTTTTTT
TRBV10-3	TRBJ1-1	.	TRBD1	CAISLSQGANTEAFF	TGTGCCATCAGCTTATCACAGGGGGCGAACACTGAAGCTTTCTTT
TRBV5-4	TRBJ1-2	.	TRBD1	CASRPGTGSNYGYTF	TGTGCCAGCAGACCGGGGACAGGGTCTAACTATGGCTACACCTTC
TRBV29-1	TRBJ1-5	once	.	CSVEVQGRAQHF	TGCAGCGTTGAGGTCCAGGGTCGAGCCCAGCATTTT
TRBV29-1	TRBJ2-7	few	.	CSVGRPSDEQYF	TGCAGCGTTGGTCGTCCTAGCGACGAGCAGTACTTC
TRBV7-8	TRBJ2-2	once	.	CASSLRGLDTGELFF	TGTGCCAGCAGCTTAAGGGGACTCGACACCGGGGAGCTGTTTTTT
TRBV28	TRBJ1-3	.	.	CASSRTQTHSGNTIYF	TGTGCCAGCAGTCGGACACAGACACACTCTGGAAACACCATATATTTT
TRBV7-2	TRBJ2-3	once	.	CASSPTPRTDTQYF	TGTGCCAGCAGCCCCACTCCACGCACAGATACGCAGTATTTT
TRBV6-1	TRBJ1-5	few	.	CASSAYSNQPQHF	TGTGCCAGCAGTGCCTATAGCAATCAGCCCCAGCATTTT
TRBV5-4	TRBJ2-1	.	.	CASSLQGPSGNEQFF	TGTGCCAGCAGCTTACAGGGACCCTCAGGGAATGAGCAGTTCTTC
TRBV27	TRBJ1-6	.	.	CASSLSDPSEGWDSPLHF	TGTGCCAGCAGTTTATCAGACCCTTCGGAGGGTTGGGATTCACCCCTCCACTTT
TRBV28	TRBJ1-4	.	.	CASHGGPANEKLFF	TGTGCCAGCCACGGGGGGCCTGCAAATGAAAAACTGTTTTTT
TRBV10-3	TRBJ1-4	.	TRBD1	CASKDRGNEKLFF	TGTGCCTCCAAGGACAGGGGGAATGAAAAACTGTTTTTT
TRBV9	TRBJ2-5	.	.	CASSVELRSYQETQYF	TGTGCCAGCAGCGTAGAGTTGCGGAGCTACCAAGAGACCCAGTACTTC
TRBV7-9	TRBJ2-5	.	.	CASSLSVRETQYF	TGTGCCAGCAGCTTATCCGTGCGGGAGACCCAGTACTTC
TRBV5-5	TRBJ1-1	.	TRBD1	CASSAIGWGQGANTEAFF	TGTGCCAGCAGCGCAATTGGATGGGGACAGGGGGCTAACACTGAAGCTTTCTTT
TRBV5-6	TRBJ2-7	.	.	CASSLVSYEQYF	TGTGCCAGCAGCTTGGTCAGCTACGAGCAGTACTTC
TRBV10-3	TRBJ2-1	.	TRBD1	CASMALQGAYNEQFF	TGTGCCTCCATGGCGTTACAGGGGGCTTACAATGAGCAGTTCTTC
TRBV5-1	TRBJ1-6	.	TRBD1	CASSQRTGNSPLHF	TGCGCCAGCAGCCAACGGACAGGGAATTCACCCCTCCACTTT
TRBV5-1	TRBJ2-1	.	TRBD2	CASSTPSRPGLVFNEQFF	TGCGCCAGCAGCACACCCTCCAGACCGGGACTAGTATTTAATGAGCAGTTCTTC
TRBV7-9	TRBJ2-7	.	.	CSSRPQGYEQYF	TGTTCCAGCAGACCCCAGGGGTACGAGCAGTACTTC
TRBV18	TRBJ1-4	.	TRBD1	CASSPTVQGAWEKLFF	TGTGCCAGCTCACCAACCGTACAGGGGGCGTGGGAAAAACTGTTTTTT
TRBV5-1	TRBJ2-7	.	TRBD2	CASRTTGGLYEQYF	TGCGCCAGCAGAACAACGGGGGGGCTCTACGAGCAGTACTTC
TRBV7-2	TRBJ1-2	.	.	CASSLEQGRLYGYTF	TGTGCCAGCAGCTTAGAACAGGGTCGTCTCTATGGCTACACCTTC
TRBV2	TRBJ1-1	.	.	CASTSRQSEAFF	TGTGCCAGCACCTCCAGGCAGTCGGAAGCTTTCTTT
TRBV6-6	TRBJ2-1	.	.	CASSSSSNEQFF	TGTGCCAGCAGTTCTTCTAGCAATGAGCAGTTCTTC
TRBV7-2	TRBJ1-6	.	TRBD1	CASSPTGANSPLHF	TGTGCCAGCAGCCCGACAGGGGCGAATTCACCCCTCCACTTT
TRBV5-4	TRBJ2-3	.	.	CASSAGGGTDTQYF	TGTGCCAGCAGCGCCGGAGGAGGCACAGATACGCAGTATTTT
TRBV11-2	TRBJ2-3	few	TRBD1	CASSRQGRARITDTQYF	TGTGCCAGCAGCCGACAGGGAAGGGCGCGCATCACAGATACGCAGTATTTT
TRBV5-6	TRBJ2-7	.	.	CASRLAGQGYYEQYF	TGTGCCAGCCGCCTAGCGGGACAGGGGTACTACGAGCAGTACTTC